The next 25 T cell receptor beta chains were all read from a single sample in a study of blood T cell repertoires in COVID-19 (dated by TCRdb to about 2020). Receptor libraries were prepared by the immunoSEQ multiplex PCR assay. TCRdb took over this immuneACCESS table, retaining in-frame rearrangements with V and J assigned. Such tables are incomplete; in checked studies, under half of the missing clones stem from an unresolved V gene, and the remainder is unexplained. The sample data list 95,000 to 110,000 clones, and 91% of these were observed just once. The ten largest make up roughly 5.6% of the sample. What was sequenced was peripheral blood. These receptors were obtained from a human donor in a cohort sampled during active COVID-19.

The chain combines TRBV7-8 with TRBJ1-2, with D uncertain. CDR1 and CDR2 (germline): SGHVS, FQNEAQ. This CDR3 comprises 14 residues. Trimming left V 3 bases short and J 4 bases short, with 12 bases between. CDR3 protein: CASSFVAGLYGYTF. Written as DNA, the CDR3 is TGTGCCAGCAGCTTCGTTGCAGGACTCTATGGCTACACCTTC.

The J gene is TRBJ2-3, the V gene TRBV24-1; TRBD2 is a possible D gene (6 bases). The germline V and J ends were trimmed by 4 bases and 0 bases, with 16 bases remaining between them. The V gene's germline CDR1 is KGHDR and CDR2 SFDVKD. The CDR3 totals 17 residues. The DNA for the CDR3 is TGTGCCACCAGTGAGGGAGGTACAATTCCTAGCACAGATACGCAGTATTTT. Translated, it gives CATSEGGTIPSTDTQYF.

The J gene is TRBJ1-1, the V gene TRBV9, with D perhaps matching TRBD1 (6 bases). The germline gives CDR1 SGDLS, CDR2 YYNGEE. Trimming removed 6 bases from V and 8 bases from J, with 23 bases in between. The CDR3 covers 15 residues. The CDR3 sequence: CASTRGGRGTSEAFF. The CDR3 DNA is TGTGCCAGCACCCGGGGGGGCAGGGGCACCTCCGAAGCTTTCTTT. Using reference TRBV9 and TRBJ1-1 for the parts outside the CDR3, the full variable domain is DSGVTQTPKHLITATGQRVTLRCSPRSGDLSVYWYQQSLDQGLQFLIQYYNGEERAKGNILERFSAQQFPDLHSELNLSSLELGDSALYFCASTRGGRGTSEAFFGQGTRLTVV.

The CDR3 region is CASSPQTGLSIYEQYF. CDR3 coding DNA: TGTGCCAGCAGCCCCCAGACGGGACTATCGATCTACGAGCAGTACTTC. The chain couples TRBV4-2 to TRBJ2-7; 7 bases match TRBD2. Germline trimming cut 4 bases from V and 3 bases from J; bases unmatched to any gene: 12. There are 16 residues in the CDR3. Germline CDR1 reads LGHNA; CDR2 reads YNFKEQ.

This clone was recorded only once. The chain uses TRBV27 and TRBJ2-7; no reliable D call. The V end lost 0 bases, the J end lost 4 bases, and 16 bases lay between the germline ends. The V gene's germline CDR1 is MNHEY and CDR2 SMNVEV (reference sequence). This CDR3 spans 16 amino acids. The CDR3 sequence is CASSLSWLSASYEQYF. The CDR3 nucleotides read TGTGCCAGCAGTTTATCTTGGCTCTCCGCTTCTTACGAGCAGTACTTC.

Written as DNA, the CDR3 is TGCGCCAGCAGTCAATGGACTAGCGGGAGGGCCGGGGAGCTGTTTTTT. It specifies CASSQWTSGRAGELFF. V usage is TRBV23-1 and J usage is TRBJ2-2, with TRBD2 matching over 15 bases. TRBV23-1 is treated as an ORF (open reading frame) with a function not yet certain. The length of the CDR3 is 16 residues. Germline trimming cut 1 base from V and 6 bases from J; bases unmatched to any gene: 0.

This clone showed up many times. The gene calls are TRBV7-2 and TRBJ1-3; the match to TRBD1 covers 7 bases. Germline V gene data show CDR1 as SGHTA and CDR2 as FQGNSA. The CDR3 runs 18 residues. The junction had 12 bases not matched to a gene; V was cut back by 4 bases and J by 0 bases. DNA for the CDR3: TGTGCCAGCAGCTCTCAAGGGGGCGGAAGGGTCTCTGGAAACACCATATATTTT. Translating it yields CASSSQGGGRVSGNTIYF.

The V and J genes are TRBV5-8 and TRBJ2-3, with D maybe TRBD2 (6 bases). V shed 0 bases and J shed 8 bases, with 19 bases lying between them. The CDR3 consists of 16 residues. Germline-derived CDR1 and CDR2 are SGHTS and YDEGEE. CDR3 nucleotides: TGTGCCAGCAGCTTGGCCAGCACTAGCTATGGGAGTACGCAGTATTTT. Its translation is CASSLASTSYGSTQYF.

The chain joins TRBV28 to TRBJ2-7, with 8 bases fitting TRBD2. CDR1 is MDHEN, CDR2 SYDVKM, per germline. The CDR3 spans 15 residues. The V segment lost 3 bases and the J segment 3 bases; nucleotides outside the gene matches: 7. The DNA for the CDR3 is TGTGCCAGCAGTTTGGGGCCGGGAGGGCTCTACGAGCAGTACTTC. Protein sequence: CASSLGPGGLYEQYF.

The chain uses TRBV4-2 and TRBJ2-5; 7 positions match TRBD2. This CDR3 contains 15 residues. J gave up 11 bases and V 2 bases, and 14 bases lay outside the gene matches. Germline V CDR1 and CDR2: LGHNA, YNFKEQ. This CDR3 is CASSQMKAEREGQYF. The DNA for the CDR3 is TGTGCCAGCAGCCAAATGAAGGCGGAAAGGGAGGGACAGTACTTC.

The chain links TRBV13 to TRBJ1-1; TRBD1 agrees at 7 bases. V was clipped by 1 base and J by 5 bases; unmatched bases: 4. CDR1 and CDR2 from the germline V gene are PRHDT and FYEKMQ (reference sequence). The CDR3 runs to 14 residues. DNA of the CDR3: TGTGCCAGCAGCTTAGAGGGGGCTGGAACTGAAGCTTTCTTT. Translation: CASSLEGAGTEAFF.

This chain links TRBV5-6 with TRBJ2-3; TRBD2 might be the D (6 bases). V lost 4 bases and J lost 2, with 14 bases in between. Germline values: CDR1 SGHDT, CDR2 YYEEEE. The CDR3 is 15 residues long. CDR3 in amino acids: CASSRTEGVTDTQYF. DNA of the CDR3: TGTGCCAGCAGCCGGACGGAGGGAGTCACAGATACGCAGTATTTT.

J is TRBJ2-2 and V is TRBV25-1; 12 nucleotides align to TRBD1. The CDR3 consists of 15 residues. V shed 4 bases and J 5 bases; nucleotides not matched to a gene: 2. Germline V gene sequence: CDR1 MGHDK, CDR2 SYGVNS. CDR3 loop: CASSGDRGRTGELFF. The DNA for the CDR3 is TGTGCCAGCAGTGGGGACAGGGGGCGTACCGGGGAGCTGTTTTTT.

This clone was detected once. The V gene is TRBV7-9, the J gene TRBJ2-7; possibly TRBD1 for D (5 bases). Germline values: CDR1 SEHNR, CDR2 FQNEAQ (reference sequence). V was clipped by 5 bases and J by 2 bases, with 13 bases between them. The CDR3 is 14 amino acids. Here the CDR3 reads CASSDSRQTYEQYF. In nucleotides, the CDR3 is TGTGCCAGCAGCGATTCAAGACAGACCTACGAGCAGTACTTC.

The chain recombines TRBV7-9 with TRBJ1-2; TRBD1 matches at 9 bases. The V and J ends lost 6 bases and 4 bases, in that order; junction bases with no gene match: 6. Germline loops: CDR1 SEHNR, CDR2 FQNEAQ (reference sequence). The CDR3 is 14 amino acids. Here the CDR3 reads CASSGTGGIYGYTF. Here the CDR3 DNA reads TGTGCCAGCAGTGGAACAGGGGGCATCTATGGCTACACCTTC.

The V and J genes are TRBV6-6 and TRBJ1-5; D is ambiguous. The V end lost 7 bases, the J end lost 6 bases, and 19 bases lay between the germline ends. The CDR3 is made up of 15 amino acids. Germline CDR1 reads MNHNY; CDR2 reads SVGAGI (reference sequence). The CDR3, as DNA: TGTGCCAGCACCCCCTCTGGGCCTAACGTTCAGCCCCAGCATTTT. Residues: CASTPSGPNVQPQHF.

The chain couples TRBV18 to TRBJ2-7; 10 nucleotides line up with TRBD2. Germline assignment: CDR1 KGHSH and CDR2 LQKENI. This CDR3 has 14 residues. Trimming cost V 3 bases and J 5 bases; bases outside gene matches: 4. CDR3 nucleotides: TGTGCCAGCTCACCGGCTAGCGGGGGTAACGAGCAGTACTTC. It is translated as CASSPASGGNEQYF.

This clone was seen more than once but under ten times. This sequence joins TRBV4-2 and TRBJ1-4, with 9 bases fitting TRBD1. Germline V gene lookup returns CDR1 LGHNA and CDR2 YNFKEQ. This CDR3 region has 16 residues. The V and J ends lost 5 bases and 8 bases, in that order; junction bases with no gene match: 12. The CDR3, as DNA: TGTGCCAGCAGCTCCCGGGACAGGGAAGGAGGAGAAAAACTGTTTTTT. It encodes CASSSRDREGGEKLFF.

CDR3 in amino acids: CAGRSGENYEQYF. CDR3 DNA sequence: TGTGCCGGGAGGAGCGGGGAAAACTACGAGCAGTACTTC. The V gene is TRBV7-9, the J gene TRBJ2-7, with TRBD2 matching over 7 bases. J was trimmed by 3 bases and V by 11 bases; bases with no gene match: 10. Germline CDR1 is SEHNR and CDR2 is FQNEAQ (reference sequence). The CDR3 loop spans 13 amino acids.

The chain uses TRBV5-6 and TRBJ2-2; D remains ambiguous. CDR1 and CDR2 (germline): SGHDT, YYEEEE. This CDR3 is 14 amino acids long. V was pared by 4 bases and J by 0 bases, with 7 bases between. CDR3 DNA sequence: TGTGCCAGCAGCCTGAGTACGAACACCGGGGAGCTGTTTTTT. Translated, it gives CASSLSTNTGELFF. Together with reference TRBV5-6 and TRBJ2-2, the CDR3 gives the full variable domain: DAGVTQSPTHLIKTRGQQVTLRCSPKSGHDTVSWYQQALGQGPQFIFQYYEEEERQRGNFPDRFSGHQFPNYSSELNVNALLLGDSALYLCASSLSTNTGELFFGEGSRLTVL.

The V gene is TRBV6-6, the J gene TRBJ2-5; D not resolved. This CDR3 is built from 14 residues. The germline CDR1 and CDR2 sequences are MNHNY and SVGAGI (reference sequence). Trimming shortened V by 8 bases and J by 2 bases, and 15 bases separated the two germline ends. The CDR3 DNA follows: TGTGCCAGCTCGACCACAGTAAATCAAGAGACCCAGTACTTC. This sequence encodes CASSTTVNQETQYF.

The CDR3 protein is CASGLVSGAPNTEAFF. In DNA form, the CDR3 reads TGTGCTAGTGGTTTGGTTTCAGGGGCACCGAACACTGAAGCTTTCTTT. This chain uses TRBV12-5 with TRBJ1-1; the D gene is possibly TRBD1 (6 bases). CDR3 size: 16 residues. CDR1 and CDR2 (germline): LGHNT, FRNRAP. Trimming removed 0 bases at V and 1 base at J, with 12 bases between.

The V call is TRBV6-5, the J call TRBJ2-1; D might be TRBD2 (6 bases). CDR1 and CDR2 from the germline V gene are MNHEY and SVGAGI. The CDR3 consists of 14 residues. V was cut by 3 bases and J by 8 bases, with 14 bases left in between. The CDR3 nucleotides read TGTGCCAGCAGTTATTACCGAGGCGGGGATGAGCAGTTCTTC. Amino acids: CASSYYRGGDEQFF.

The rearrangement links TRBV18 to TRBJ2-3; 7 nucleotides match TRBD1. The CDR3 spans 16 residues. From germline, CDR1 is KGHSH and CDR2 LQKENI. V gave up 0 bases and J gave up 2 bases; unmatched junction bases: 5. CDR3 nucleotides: TGTGCCAGCTCACCACCGGACAGGACCTACACAGATACGCAGTATTTT. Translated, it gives CASSPPDRTYTDTQYF.

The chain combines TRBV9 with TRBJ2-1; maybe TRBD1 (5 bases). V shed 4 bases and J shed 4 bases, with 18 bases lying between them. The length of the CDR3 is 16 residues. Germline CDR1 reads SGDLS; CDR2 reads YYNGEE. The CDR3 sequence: CASSPTDAYRYNEQFF. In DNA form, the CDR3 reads TGTGCCAGCAGCCCGACAGATGCTTACAGGTACAATGAGCAGTTCTTC.